This T cell receptor (beta chain) was documented in a study of blood T cell repertoires in COVID-19. Background on the study: There were acute and convalescent COVID-19 samples, and they came from the United States, Italy and Spain.

The V gene lost 10 bases and the J gene lost 4 bases, with 13 bases spanning the gap. Germline V gene data show CDR1 as SNHLY and CDR2 as FYNNEI. This CDR3 has 12 residues. Produced via immunoSEQ multiplex PCR; TCRdb's table is partial and in-frame only. The sample comprises under 300,000 clones, around 89% of which are singletons, and 3.7% rests with the top ten. Sequencing was performed on peripheral blood. The V call is TRBV2, the J call TRBJ1-1, with D unresolved. The origin of this receptor is a woman aged 40 to 50 with acute or convalescent COVID-19. CDR3 nucleotides: TGTGCCACTATGGCCCGGGGCACTGAAGCTTTCTTT. Protein: CATMARGTEAFF.